What follows is one T cell receptor beta chain and its context. Its specificity is unknown. This sample stems from a study of OX40 agonist ivuxolimab in advanced cancers. The repertoire was sequenced with immunoSEQ multiplex PCR; TCRdb's copy has only in-frame clones and lacks some. The table lists roughly 48,000 clones, roughly 89% of them singletons, with 10% in the top ten. Whole-study results and caveats: Low normalized T-cell clonal expansion was additionally recorded for some nonresponders.

The starting material was CD4+ or CD8+ T cells sorted from blood, obtained in a trial of the OX40 agonist ivuxolimab. The TCR originated in an adult with an advanced solid tumor such as melanoma, head and neck, liver or kidney cancer.

CDR3 nucleotide sequence: TGTGCCAGCAGCTTGACCGGGGGCGTGGACCAAGAGACCCAGTACTTC. This gives the protein CASSLTGGVDQETQYF. The V gene is TRBV5-4, the J gene TRBJ2-5; D is perhaps TRBD1 or TRBD2 (6 bases each). The CDR3 contains 16 residues. The V end was cut by 1 base, the J end by 0 bases, with 13 bases between. Germline loops: CDR1 SGHNT, CDR2 YYREEE (reference sequence).